These T cell receptor beta chains were read from a single sample in a study of control samples from healthy donors and cancer patients. The method was immunoSEQ multiplex PCR; TCRdb's version includes in-frame clones alone and lacks a portion of them. This table has 74,000 or so clones, roughly 90% appearing once. Specimen: blood. These receptors were taken from a middle-aged man in good health. CDR3s include the opening cysteine and the closing phenylalanine or tryptophan. Rows may omit the clone size; those that give it use once, few, many or a size class.

clone size: -; V gene: TRBV6-2/TRBV6-3; CDR3 protein: CASTPSGVYQETQYF
clone size: -; V gene: TRBV11-1; CDR3 protein: CASSLEGLFSYEQYF
clone size: -; V gene: TRBV14; CDR3 protein: CASSRATGAYEQYF
clone size: -; V gene: TRBV4-2; CDR3 protein: CASSQDGPPPTRGSTDTQYF
clone size: -; V gene: TRBV29-1; CDR3 protein: CSVWTVYGYTF
clone size: -; V gene: TRBV9; CDR3 protein: CASSGGVGGTDTQYF
clone size: -; V gene: TRBV10-3; CDR3 protein: CAISESGGFSDTQYF
clone size: -; V gene: TRBV29-1; CDR3 protein: CSMGETQYF
clone size: once; V gene: TRBV27; CDR3 protein: CASSLDSHISYNEQFF
clone size: -; V gene: TRBV27; CDR3 protein: CASSLGFGEKLFF
clone size: -; V gene: TRBV27; CDR3 protein: CASSSPVAGGYTF
clone size: -; V gene: TRBV18; CDR3 protein: CASSPPDGLGYTF
clone size: -; V gene: TRBV4-1; CDR3 protein: CASSRTSMNTEAFF
clone size: -; V gene: TRBV3-1/TRBV3-2; CDR3 protein: CASSPWRLAGDYNEQFF
clone size: -; V gene: TRBV4-2; CDR3 protein: CASSQESGTSPYGYTF
clone size: -; V gene: TRBV15; CDR3 protein: CATSPAGGQGSEKLFF
clone size: few; V gene: TRBV12-5; CDR3 protein: CASGLVLNQPQHF
clone size: -; V gene: TRBV18; CDR3 protein: CASSPVGAMNTEAFF
clone size: -; V gene: TRBV30; CDR3 protein: CAWSVFDQPQHF
clone size: -; V gene: TRBV6-6; CDR3 protein: CASIQQLNIYF
clone size: -; V gene: TRBV5-6; CDR3 protein: CASSLGGPWDEQFF
clone size: -; V gene: TRBV19; CDR3 protein: CASSISRQETQYF
clone size: -; V gene: TRBV27; CDR3 protein: CASSYGRANEKLFF
clone size: -; V gene: TRBV11-2; CDR3 protein: CASSLDDRGIYTTYEQYF
clone size: -; V gene: TRBV19; CDR3 protein: CASSIAGLAGGPPYNEQFF
clone size: -; V gene: TRBV10-3; CDR3 protein: CAISESTLRGTEAFF
clone size: -; V gene: TRBV7-3; CDR3 protein: CASSPGTSPRHDTQYF
clone size: -; V gene: TRBV12-5; CDR3 protein: CASARLEYEQYF
clone size: -; V gene: TRBV6-5; CDR3 protein: CATQSDRTNYGYTF
clone size: -; V gene: TRBV11-1; CDR3 protein: CASSFSQGAYEQYF
clone size: -; V gene: TRBV20-1; CDR3 protein: CSASSGGAGQPQHF
clone size: -; V gene: TRBV29-1; CDR3 protein: CSVEDVMYNEQFF
clone size: -; V gene: TRBV7-2; CDR3 protein: CASSLRASLLGYEQFF
clone size: -; V gene: TRBV19; CDR3 protein: CASAPSSRANQPQHF
clone size: -; V gene: TRBV2; CDR3 protein: CASSSFDPGRGNQPQHF
clone size: -; V gene: TRBV24-1; CDR3 protein: CATSSVWRNYGYTF
clone size: once; V gene: TRBV6-4; CDR3 protein: CASSRQETQYF
clone size: -; V gene: TRBV3-1/TRBV3-2; CDR3 protein: CASSQGLGTGELFF
clone size: -; V gene: TRBV10-2; CDR3 protein: CASSVLDNQETQYF
clone size: once; V gene: TRBV3-1/TRBV3-2; CDR3 protein: CASSQELLRGNGYTF
clone size: -; V gene: TRBV2; CDR3 protein: CASSDSRRQETQYF
clone size: -; V gene: TRBV19; CDR3 protein: CASSIRTSSNTGELFF
clone size: few; V gene: TRBV5-1; CDR3 protein: CASSWGQGAREEQYF
clone size: once; V gene: TRBV7-9; CDR3 protein: CASTPIPGQGDSEQFF
clone size: -; V gene: TRBV6-5; CDR3 protein: CASSYEASGTYNEQFF
clone size: -; V gene: TRBV7-2; CDR3 protein: CASSLGVQGRSGYTF
clone size: -; V gene: TRBV29-1; CDR3 protein: CSVAPTGALNPEGYNSPLHF
clone size: -; V gene: TRBV4-2; CDR3 protein: CASSQEAGLNQPQHF
clone size: -; V gene: TRBV5-6; CDR3 protein: CASSLGKAGNTIYF